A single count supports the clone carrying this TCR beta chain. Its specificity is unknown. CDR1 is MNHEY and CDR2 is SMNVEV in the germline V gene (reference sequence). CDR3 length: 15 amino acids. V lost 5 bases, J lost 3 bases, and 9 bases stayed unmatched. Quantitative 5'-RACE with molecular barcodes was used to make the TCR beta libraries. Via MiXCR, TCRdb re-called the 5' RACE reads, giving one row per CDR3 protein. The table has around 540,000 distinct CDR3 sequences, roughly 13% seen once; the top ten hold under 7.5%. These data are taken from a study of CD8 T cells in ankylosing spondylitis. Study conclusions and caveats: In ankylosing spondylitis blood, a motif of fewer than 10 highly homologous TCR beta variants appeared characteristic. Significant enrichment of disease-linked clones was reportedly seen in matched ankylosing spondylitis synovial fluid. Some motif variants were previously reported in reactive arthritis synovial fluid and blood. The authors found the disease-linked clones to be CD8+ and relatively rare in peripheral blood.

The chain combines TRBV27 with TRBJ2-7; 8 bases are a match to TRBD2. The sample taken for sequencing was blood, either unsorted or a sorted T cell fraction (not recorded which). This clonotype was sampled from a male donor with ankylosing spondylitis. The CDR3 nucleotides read TGTGCCAGCAGTCCTCTGGCGGGGGGAAACTACGAGCAGTACTTC. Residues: CASSPLAGGNYEQYF.